One sample yielded the 6 T cell receptor beta chains listed below, sequenced in a study of CD8 T cells in Susac syndrome. With random hexamers, reverse transcription was performed on roughly 0.5 to 1 ug of RNA. MiXCR was run by TCRdb on the immunoSEQ multiplex PCR reads, yielding one entry per CDR3 protein. This table has some 130,000 distinct CDR3 sequences, 85% to 95% appearing once. The material sequenced was CD8+ T cells from PBMCs. Source of these receptors: a human donor with Susac syndrome.

This clonotype is a singleton in its sample. The chain has TRBV30 and TRBJ2-5; the match to TRBD1 covers 8 bases. CDR1 is GTSNPN and CDR2 is SVGIG in the germline V gene (reference sequence). J gave up 6 bases and V 2 bases, and 11 bases lay outside the gene matches. The CDR3 runs 15 residues. The CDR3 reads CAWSLWAGGVKTQYF. Written as DNA, the CDR3 is TGTGCCTGGAGTTTGTGGGCAGGGGGCGTAAAGACCCAGTACTTC.

This clonotype was seen a single time. The chain combines TRBV19 with TRBJ1-4; D uncertain. V was clipped by 11 bases and J by 4 bases, with 11 bases between them. Germline V lookup: CDR1 LNHDA, CDR2 SQIVND (reference sequence). The CDR3 runs 12 residues. The CDR3 bases are TGTGCCTCCCTGGGCGTTAATGAAAAACTGTTTTTT. Translating it yields CASLGVNEKLFF. The full variable domain, completed using reference TRBV19 and TRBJ1-4, is DGGITQSPKYLFRKEGQNVTLSCEQNLNHDAMYWYRQDPGQGLRLIYYSQIVNDFQKGDIAEGYSVSREKKESFPLTVTSAQKNPTAFYLCASLGVNEKLFFGSGTQLSVL.

The J gene is TRBJ2-7, the V gene TRBV28; no definite D call. This CDR3 has 13 amino acids. With 3 bases removed from V and 2 bases from J, the gap between germline ends came to 8 bases. The V gene's germline CDR1 is MDHEN and CDR2 SYDVKM. The CDR3 is CASSFDATYEQYF. The CDR3 coding sequence is TGTGCCAGCAGTTTCGACGCAACCTACGAGCAGTACTTC.

V gene TRBV10-3 combines with J gene TRBJ1-5; D unresolved. Trimming removed 7 bases from V and 7 bases from J, with 11 bases in between. CDR3 length: 12 residues. The V gene's germline CDR1 is ENHRY and CDR2 SYGVKD. The CDR3 nucleotides read TGTGCCATCACCCCACCGGGACAGCCCCAGCATTTT. Translation gives CAITPPGQPQHF.

This clonotype occurred once. The CDR3 DNA is TGTGCCAGCTCACCACCCACGGGGGAGACCCAGTACTTC. This gives the protein CASSPPTGETQYF. The chain has TRBV18 and TRBJ2-5, with a possible D match to TRBD2 (5 bases). CDR1 is KGHSH, CDR2 LQKENI, per germline. Trimming left V 0 bases short and J 5 bases short, with 7 bases between. The CDR3 sequence is 13 residues long.

The chain couples TRBV25-1 to TRBJ1-1; 7 bases align to TRBD1. This CDR3 contains 14 residues. V shed 3 bases, J shed 9 bases, and the junction held 10 bases outside the gene matches. The germline CDR1 and CDR2 sequences are MGHDK and SYGVNS. Written as DNA, the CDR3 is TGTGCCAGCAGTGACCCATCGACAGGGTATCAAGCTTTCTTT. As protein: CASSDPSTGYQAFF.